The TCR beta chain described here comes from a study of tumor-infiltrating lymphocytes in localized non-small cell lung cancer. Whole-study context: Patients included smokers and never-smokers with various histologies, some sampled after neoadjuvant chemotherapy. The study's findings and limits: Only some patients had TCR sequencing, depending on available tissue. IM1 and IM2 tumors showed no difference in T-cell fraction.

Germline assignment: CDR1 LGHNA and CDR2 YSLEER. This CDR3 region has 14 residues. V lost 2 bases and J lost 6; bases outside the gene matches: 5. Notes on this clone: What it recognizes is unknown.

Sequencing used immunoSEQ multiplex PCR; TCRdb keeps in-frame clones, though not all of them. The sample includes just under 6,000 clones, around 60% of them seen just once. The chain carries TRBV4-3 and TRBJ2-3; 7 nucleotides line up with TRBD2. This TCR was sampled from a human donor with non-small cell lung cancer. Material: uninvolved lung tissue not adjacent to the tumor. The CDR3 is CASSQRLASDTQYF. CDR3 DNA sequence: TGCGCCAGCAGCCAAAGACTAGCCTCTGATACGCAGTATTTT.